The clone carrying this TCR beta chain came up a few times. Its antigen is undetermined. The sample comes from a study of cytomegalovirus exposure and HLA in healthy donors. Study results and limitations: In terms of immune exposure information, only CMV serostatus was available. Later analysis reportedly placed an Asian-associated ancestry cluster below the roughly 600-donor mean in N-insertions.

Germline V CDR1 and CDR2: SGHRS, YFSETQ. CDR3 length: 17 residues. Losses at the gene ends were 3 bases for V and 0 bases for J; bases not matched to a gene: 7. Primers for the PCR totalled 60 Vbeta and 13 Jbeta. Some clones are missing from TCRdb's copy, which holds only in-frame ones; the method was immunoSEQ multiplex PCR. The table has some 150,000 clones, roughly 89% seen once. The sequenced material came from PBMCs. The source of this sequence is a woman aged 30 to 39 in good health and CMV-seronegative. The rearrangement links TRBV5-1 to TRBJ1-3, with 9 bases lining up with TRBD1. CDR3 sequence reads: CASSYGDRDLSGNTIYF. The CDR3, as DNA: TGCGCCAGCAGCTATGGGGACAGGGACCTCTCTGGAAACACCATATATTTT.